This TCR beta chain derives from a study of blood T cell repertoires in COVID-19. Germline assignment: CDR1 SGDLS and CDR2 YYNGEE. Trimming took off 4 bases at V and 3 bases at J, with 8 bases between the two ends. The CDR3 sequence is 12 residues long. Assay used: immunoSEQ multiplex PCR; TCRdb lists only in-frame clones, some missing. Of about 11,000 clones listed, around 90% are singletons. Sequencing input: peripheral blood. The chain has TRBV9 and TRBJ2-7, with D perhaps matching TRBD2 (5 bases). This receptor was obtained from a human donor in a cohort sampled during active COVID-19. The CDR3 DNA reads TGTGCCAGCAGCCCGGGGAGCTACGAGCAGTACTTC. As protein: CASSPGSYEQYF.